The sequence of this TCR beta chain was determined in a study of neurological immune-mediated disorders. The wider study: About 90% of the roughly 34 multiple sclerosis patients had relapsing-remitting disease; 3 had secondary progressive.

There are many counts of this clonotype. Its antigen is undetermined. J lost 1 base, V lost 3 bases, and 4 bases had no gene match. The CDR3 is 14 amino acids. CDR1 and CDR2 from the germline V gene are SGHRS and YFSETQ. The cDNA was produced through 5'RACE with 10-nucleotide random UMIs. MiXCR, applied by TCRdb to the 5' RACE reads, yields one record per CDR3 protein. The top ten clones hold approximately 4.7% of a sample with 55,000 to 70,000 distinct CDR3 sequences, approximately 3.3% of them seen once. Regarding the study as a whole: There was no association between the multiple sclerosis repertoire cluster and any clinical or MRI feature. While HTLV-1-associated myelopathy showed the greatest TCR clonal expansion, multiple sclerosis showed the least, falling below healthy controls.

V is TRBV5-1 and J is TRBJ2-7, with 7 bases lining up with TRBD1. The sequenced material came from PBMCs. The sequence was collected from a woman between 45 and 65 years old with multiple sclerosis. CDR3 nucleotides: TGCGCCAGCAGCTCACAGGGGCGATCCTACGAGCAGTACTTC. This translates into CASSSQGRSYEQYF.